This TCR beta chain was captured in a study of cytomegalovirus exposure and HLA in healthy donors. The CDR3 loop spans 13 amino acids. Germline CDR1 and CDR2: SGHTA and FQGNSA. Researchers ran the PCR with 60 Vbeta and 13 Jbeta primers. Assay used: immunoSEQ multiplex PCR; TCRdb lists only in-frame clones, some missing. The table lists under 150,000 clones, approximately 9% of them singletons. This TCR derives from a woman aged 35 to 49 in good health and CMV-seropositive. Sequencing used PBMCs. The chain recombines TRBV7-2 with TRBJ2-5; 9 positions match TRBD1. The tail of the sequence fits TRBJ2-7 better, so the J call may be wrong. The CDR3 sequence: CASSLGTGDEQYF. The CDR3 bases are TGTGCCAGCAGCTTAGGGACAGGGGACGAGCAGTACTTC.